This TCR beta chain was captured in a study of metastatic and nonmetastatic thyroid tumors. Study overall: Across peripheral blood and tumor or nodule tissue samples taken from malignant and benign thyroid patients, the repertoires were compared with one another. Study results and caveats: In blood and tumor, TCR beta diversity was reportedly significantly higher in malignant thyroid tumors than in benign nodules.

No patient received treatment before thyroid surgery. MiXCR was used by TCRdb to re-call the PCR reads. Of approximately 25,000 clones in the sample, roughly 15% were seen once. The CDR3 totals 14 residues. Trimming removed 2 bases from V and 6 bases from J, with 11 bases in between. The germline CDR1 and CDR2 sequences are MNHEY and SVGAGI. This clone was found many times. The antigen is unknown. The genes are TRBV6-5 and TRBJ2-4; the D is unclear. The sequenced material came from blood. The TCR was taken from a male donor with papillary thyroid cancer or a benign thyroid nodule (not recorded which). Some clones in this sample may be carry-over from other donors' samples. The CDR3 DNA follows: TGTGCCAGCAGTTACAAGGGTTTTCGAAACATTCAGTACTTC. Its protein is CASSYKGFRNIQYF.